The next 12 T cell receptor beta chains were all read from a single sample in a study of OX40 agonist ivuxolimab in advanced cancers. Some clones are missing from TCRdb's copy, which holds only in-frame ones; the method was immunoSEQ multiplex PCR. The sample contains approximately 38,000 clones, around 82% of which appear only once. Sequences were derived from CD4+ or CD8+ T cells sorted from blood, sampled in a trial of the OX40 agonist ivuxolimab. All receptors derive from an adult with an advanced solid tumor such as melanoma, head and neck, liver or kidney cancer.

This clone was seen a handful of times. This chain uses TRBV28 with TRBJ1-3, with 7 bases matching TRBD1. Per germline, CDR1 MDHEN and CDR2 SYDVKM. The CDR3 consists of 15 residues. Trimming removed 5 bases from V and 2 bases from J; junction bases left unmatched: 6. The chain's CDR3 is CASSPGGGPGNTIYF. CDR3 in DNA: TGTGCCAGCAGTCCTGGAGGGGGCCCTGGAAACACCATATATTTT.

V is TRBV4-1 and J is TRBJ2-1; no clear D. Between the trimmed V and J ends, which lost 6 bases and 7 bases, there was a span of 16 bases. The CDR3 is 14 residues long. The V gene's germline CDR1 is MGHRA and CDR2 YSYEKL. The chain's CDR3 is CASRKDTGRNEQFF. Here the CDR3 DNA reads TGCGCCAGCAGAAAAGATACCGGGCGGAATGAGCAGTTCTTC.

This sequence joins TRBV5-5 and TRBJ2-5, with 8 bases lining up with TRBD1. J gave up 2 bases and V 4 bases, and 4 bases lay outside the gene matches. Germline CDR1 is SGHKS and CDR2 is YYEKEE (reference sequence). The CDR3 extends over 14 amino acids. Here the CDR3 reads CASSIGQGQETQYF. The CDR3 DNA is TGTGCCAGCAGCATCGGACAGGGACAAGAGACCCAGTACTTC.

The chain recombines TRBV6-5 with TRBJ1-2; 7 bases align to TRBD1. The CDR3 length is 13 residues. V dropped 6 bases and J dropped 3; count of bases not matched to a gene: 4. Germline loops: CDR1 MNHEY, CDR2 SVGAGI. This chain's CDR3 is CASRLQGDYGYTF. CDR3 sequence (DNA): TGTGCCAGCAGGCTTCAGGGGGACTATGGCTACACCTTC.

The chain couples TRBV7-8 to TRBJ2-1; TRBD2 aligns across 10 bases. This CDR3 is built from 16 residues. Per the germline V gene, CDR1 is SGHVS and CDR2 is FQNEAQ. Germline trimming cut 2 bases from V and 7 bases from J; bases unmatched to any gene: 8. The CDR3 is CASSLRLAGVSNEQFF. Here the CDR3 DNA reads TGTGCCAGCAGCTTAAGGCTAGCGGGAGTTTCGAATGAGCAGTTCTTC. The variable domain in full, completed from reference TRBV7-8 and TRBJ2-1, reads GAGVSQSPRYKVAKRGQDVALRCDPISGHVSLFWYQQALGQGPEFLTYFQNEAQLDKSGLPSDRFFAERPEGSVSTLKIQRTQQEDSAVYLCASSLRLAGVSNEQFFGPGTRLTVL.

This sequence joins TRBV27 and TRBJ1-2, with D maybe TRBD1 (5 bases). Trimming stripped 5 bases from V and 8 bases from J, with 15 bases between. Germline CDR1 MNHEY, CDR2 SMNVEV (reference sequence). CDR3 length: 13 residues. CDR3: CASSKTAWGGYTF. In nucleotides, the CDR3 is TGTGCCAGCAGTAAGACAGCTTGGGGAGGCTACACCTTC.

This clone was found once. The gene calls are TRBV11-2 and TRBJ2-3, with TRBD2 identical over 9 bases. Germline CDR1 and CDR2: SGHAT and FQNNGV. V lost 3 bases and J lost 0; bases outside the gene matches: 7. This CDR3 is built from 17 residues. Written as DNA, the CDR3 is TGTGCCAGCAGCTTTACTAGCGGGCACCTAAGCACAGATACGCAGTATTTT. It encodes CASSFTSGHLSTDTQYF.

The chain links TRBV7-3 to TRBJ1-1, with 7 bases matching TRBD1. The V gene end was trimmed by 4 bases and the J gene end by 7 bases; junction bases not matched to a gene: 9. The V gene's germline CDR1 is SGHTA and CDR2 FQGTGA. The CDR3 is 14 amino acids. The CDR3 nucleotides are TGTGCCAGCAGCTCCTACAGGGGCGGCATTGAAGCTTTCTTT. It translates to CASSSYRGGIEAFF.

The chain recombines TRBV25-1 with TRBJ1-2; D is unclear. V shed 4 bases and J shed 6 bases, with 12 bases lying between them. From germline, CDR1 is MGHDK and CDR2 SYGVNS. The CDR3 covers 13 residues. The DNA for the CDR3 is TGTGCCAGCAGTGCCCAAACAGAGGATGGCTACACCTTC. It codes for CASSAQTEDGYTF.

This chain joins TRBV18 and TRBJ1-1; TRBD1 aligns across 8 bases. The germline CDR1 and CDR2 sequences are KGHSH and LQKENI. This CDR3 comprises 17 residues. Trimming cost V 6 bases and J 0 bases; bases outside gene matches: 12. The CDR3 region has the DNA TGTGCCAGCTCCCGAGGACAGGGCATGGTTATGAACACTGAAGCTTTCTTT. Translating it yields CASSRGQGMVMNTEAFF.

As concerns this clone: Compared with germline, one end of the junction differs, possibly owing to a read error. V usage is TRBV6-5 and J usage is TRBJ2-5; D is perhaps TRBD1 (6 bases). CDR3 length: 13 amino acids. Germline assignment: CDR1 MNHEY and CDR2 SVGAGI. The CDR3 bases are TGTGCCAGCACCAGGGACATAGAAGAGACCCTGTACTTC. Its translation: CASTRDIEETLYF.

This sequence joins TRBV7-2 and TRBJ2-5; TRBD2 aligns across 7 bases. Germline V gene data show CDR1 as SGHTA and CDR2 as FQGNSA. The CDR3 consists of 15 residues. V trimming: 1 base; J trimming: 5 bases; junction bases outside the gene matches: 7. CDR3 nucleotides: TGTGCCAGCAGCTTAGACGTCGAAGCGGGGGAGACCCAGTACTTC. Residues: CASSLDVEAGETQYF. Full variable domain (remainder filled in from reference TRBV7-2 and TRBJ2-5): GAGVSQSPSNKVTEKGKDVELRCDPISGHTALYWYRQSLGQGLEFLIYFQGNSAPDKSGLPSDRFSAERTGGSVSTLTIQRTQQEDSAVYLCASSLDVEAGETQYFGPGTRLLVL.